This T cell receptor (beta chain) was captured by sequencing in a study of OX40 agonist ivuxolimab in advanced cancers. Overall study context: Patients were roughly 83% male with ages roughly 20 to 85, mean 60. Earlier treatment with anti-PD-1, anti-PD-L1 or anti-CTLA-4 was permitted, and 30% to 40% had received some. Overall study findings and caveats: Expanded peripheral T cells had an undetermined antigen specificity.

Sequenced by immunoSEQ multiplex PCR; TCRdb stores in-frame clones only, minus some. The sample consists of under 50,000 clones, approximately 86% of them appearing once. With regard to this clone: Its antigen is undetermined.

The sequences come from CD4+ or CD8+ T cells sorted from blood, collected in a trial of the OX40 agonist ivuxolimab. This sequence was found in an adult with an advanced solid tumor such as melanoma, head and neck, liver or kidney cancer.

The CDR3 is CASSTSGRAYEQYF. CDR3 bases: TGTGCCAGCAGCACCAGCGGGAGGGCCTACGAGCAGTACTTC. This rearrangement joins TRBV11-1 to TRBJ2-7, with 10 bases fitting TRBD2. The CDR3 is 14 amino acids. V dropped 5 bases and J dropped 2; count of bases not matched to a gene: 3. Germline assignment: CDR1 SGHAT and CDR2 FQDESV (reference sequence).